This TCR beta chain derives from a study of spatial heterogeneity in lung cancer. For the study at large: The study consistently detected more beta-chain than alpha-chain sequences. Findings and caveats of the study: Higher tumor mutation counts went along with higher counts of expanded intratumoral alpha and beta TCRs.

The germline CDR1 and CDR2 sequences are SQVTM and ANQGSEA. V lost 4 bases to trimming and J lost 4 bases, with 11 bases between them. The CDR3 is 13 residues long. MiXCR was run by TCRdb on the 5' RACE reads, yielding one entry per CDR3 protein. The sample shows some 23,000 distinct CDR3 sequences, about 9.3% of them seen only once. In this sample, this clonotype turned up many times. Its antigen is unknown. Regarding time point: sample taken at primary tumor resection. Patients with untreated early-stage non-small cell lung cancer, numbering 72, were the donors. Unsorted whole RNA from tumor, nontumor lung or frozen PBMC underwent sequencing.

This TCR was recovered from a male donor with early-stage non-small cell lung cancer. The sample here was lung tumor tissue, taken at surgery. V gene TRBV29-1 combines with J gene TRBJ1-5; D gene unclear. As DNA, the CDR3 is TGCAGCGTTGGAGGCTTACCAAATCAGCCCCAGCATTTT. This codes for CSVGGLPNQPQHF.